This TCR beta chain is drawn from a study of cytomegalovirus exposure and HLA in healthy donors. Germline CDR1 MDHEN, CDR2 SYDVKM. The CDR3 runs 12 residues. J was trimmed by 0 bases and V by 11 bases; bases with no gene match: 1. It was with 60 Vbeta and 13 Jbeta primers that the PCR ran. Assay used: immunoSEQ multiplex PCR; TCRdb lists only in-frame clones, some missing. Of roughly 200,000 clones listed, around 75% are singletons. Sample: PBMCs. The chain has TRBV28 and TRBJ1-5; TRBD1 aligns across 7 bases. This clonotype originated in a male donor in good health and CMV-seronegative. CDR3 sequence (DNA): TGTGCCGGACAGGCTAGCAATCAGCCCCAGCATTTT. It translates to CAGQASNQPQHF.